This TCR beta chain was sequenced during a study of shared clonotypes between healthy human individuals. TCRdb's copy holds only in-frame clones and misses some; the assay was immunoSEQ multiplex PCR. The table lists around 2,000,000 clones, 85% to 95% of them singletons. This CDR3 is 14 amino acids long. V gave up 7 bases and J gave up 5 bases; unmatched junction bases: 8. The germline V gene encodes CDR1 SQVTM and CDR2 ANQGSEA. Sequenced: naive CD4+ T cells sorted from blood. As for subset: CD45RA+ positively selected. The TCR was taken from a man younger than 35 in good health. The chain uses TRBV29-1 and TRBJ1-1; TRBD1 matches 12 bases. CDR3 nucleotides: TGCAGCGGGGCGGGACAGGGGGCTGGAACTGAAGCTTTCTTT. As protein: CSGAGQGAGTEAFF.